This TCR beta chain comes out of a study of early T cells in non-severe SARS-CoV-2 infection. MiXCR, run by TCRdb on the 5' RACE reads, gives a single entry per CDR3 protein. The table records 90,000 to 130,000 distinct CDR3 sequences, roughly 12% of them present only once. The starting material was whole blood, obtained at baseline. The clonotype originates from an adult who was a healthcare worker with PCR-confirmed SARS-CoV-2 infection or an uninfected control (not recorded which).

The CDR3 DNA follows: TGTGCCAGCAGCTTAGGTGGCAGTACGAATTCACCCCTCCACTTT. This codes for CASSLGGSTNSPLHF. The chain combines TRBV7-2 with TRBJ1-6, with D uncertain. The V and J ends lost 1 base and 7 bases respectively, with 11 bases between them. CDR1 and CDR2 from the germline V gene are SGHTA and FQGNSA. The CDR3 is 15 amino acids.